This T cell receptor beta chain was sequenced during a study of T cells in Graves' hyperthyroidism and ophthalmopathy. RNA transcripts served as the template for amplifying TCR beta CDR3 regions. First-round RT-PCR of the TCR CDR3 relied on the HTBI primer set. TCRdb re-derived calls from the multiplex PCR reads in MiXCR, one entry per CDR3 protein. This repertoire shows more than 550,000 distinct CDR3 sequences, approximately 42% found once; its top ten account for more than 7%. General observations from the study: Ophthalmopathy and stable hyperthyroidism were separated by a 13 V-J model. Blood held most thyroid clonotypes expanded above 0.001 frequency. Before onset, by a median of around 6.1 months, the model predicted ophthalmopathy.

The V gene's germline CDR1 is SGHRS and CDR2 YFSETQ. V trimming: 4 bases; J trimming: 0 bases; junction bases outside the gene matches: 6. CDR3 length equals 18 residues. The table lists this clonotype with a count of one. As yet, its antigen is unknown. The clonotype was recovered from an adult man with Graves' disease, either hyperthyroidism or ophthalmopathy (not recorded which). The chain joins TRBV5-1 to TRBJ2-6; 11 positions agree with TRBD1. Input material: peripheral blood or thyroid tissue (not recorded which). The CDR3 coding sequence is TGCGCCAGCAGCCAATGGACAGGGGGCGTCTCTGGGGCCAACGTCCTGACTTTC. Its translation: CASSQWTGGVSGANVLTF.